This T cell receptor beta chain was retrieved from a study of cytomegalovirus exposure and HLA in healthy donors. A word on this clone: Antigen unknown.

J gave up 13 bases and V 2 bases, and 17 bases lay outside the gene matches. This CDR3 comprises 16 residues. The germline CDR1 and CDR2 sequences are MNHEY and SMNVEV (reference sequence). General study findings and limits: Equally common other TCR beta chains were less clonally expanded than HLA-associated ones, a later analysis found. In a later analysis, CMV-associated beta chains were mostly HLA-associated, it appeared.

Primers included in the PCR were 60 Vbeta and 13 Jbeta primers. The assay was immunoSEQ multiplex PCR, and TCRdb's table has in-frame clones only and misses some. This table has approximately 150,000 clones, about 84% appearing once. The sequence came from a man aged 18 to 29 in good health and CMV-seronegative. The gene calls are TRBV27 and TRBJ2-1; 7 bases are shared with TRBD2. Sequencing was done on a sample of PBMCs. The CDR3 protein is CASSLGGGRVQQVQFF. The CDR3 region has the DNA TGTGCCAGCAGTTTAGGCGGAGGGAGGGTCCAACAGGTTCAGTTCTTC.